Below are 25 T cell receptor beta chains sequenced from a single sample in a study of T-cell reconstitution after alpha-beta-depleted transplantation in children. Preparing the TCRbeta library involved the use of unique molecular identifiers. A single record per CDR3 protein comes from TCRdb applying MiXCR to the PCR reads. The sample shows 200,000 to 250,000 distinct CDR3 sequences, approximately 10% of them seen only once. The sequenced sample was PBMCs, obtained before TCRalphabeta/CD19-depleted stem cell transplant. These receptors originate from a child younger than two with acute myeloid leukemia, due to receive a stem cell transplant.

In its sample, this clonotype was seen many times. CDR3 sequence reads: CASLPSRSSGNTIYF. As DNA, the CDR3 is TGTGCCAGCCTCCCTTCTCGGTCATCTGGAAACACCATATATTTT. The chain carries TRBV7-2 and TRBJ1-3; the D is unclear. V lost 8 bases and J 1 base, leaving 15 bases between the germline ends. CDR1 is SGHTA and CDR2 is FQGNSA in the germline V gene. This CDR3 is 15 amino acids long.

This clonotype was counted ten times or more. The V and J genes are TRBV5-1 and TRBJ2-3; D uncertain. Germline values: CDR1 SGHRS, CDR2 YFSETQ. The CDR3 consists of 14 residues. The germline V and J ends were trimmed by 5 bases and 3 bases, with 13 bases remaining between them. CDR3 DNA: TGCGCCAGCAGGACCGAAGGTCTAACAGATACGCAGTATTTT. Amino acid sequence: CASRTEGLTDTQYF.

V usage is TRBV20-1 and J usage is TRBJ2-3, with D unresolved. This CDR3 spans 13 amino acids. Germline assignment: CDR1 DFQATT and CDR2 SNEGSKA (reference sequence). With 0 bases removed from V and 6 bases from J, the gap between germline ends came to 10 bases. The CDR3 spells CSARDPLPDTQYF. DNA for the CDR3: TGCAGTGCTAGAGATCCCTTACCCGATACGCAGTATTTT.

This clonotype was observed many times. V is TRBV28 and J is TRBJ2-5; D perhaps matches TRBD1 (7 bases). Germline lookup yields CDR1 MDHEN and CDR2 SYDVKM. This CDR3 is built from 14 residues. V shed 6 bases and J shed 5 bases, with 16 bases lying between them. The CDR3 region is CASSPGGRGETQYF. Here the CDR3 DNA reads TGTGCCAGCAGCCCAGGGGGTCGGGGGGAGACCCAGTACTTC. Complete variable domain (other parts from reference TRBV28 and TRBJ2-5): DVKVTQSSRYLVKRTGEKVFLECVQDMDHENMFWYRQDPGLGLRLIYFSYDVKMKEKGDIPEGYSVSREKKERFSLILESASTNQTSMYLCASSPGGRGETQYFGPGTRLLVL.

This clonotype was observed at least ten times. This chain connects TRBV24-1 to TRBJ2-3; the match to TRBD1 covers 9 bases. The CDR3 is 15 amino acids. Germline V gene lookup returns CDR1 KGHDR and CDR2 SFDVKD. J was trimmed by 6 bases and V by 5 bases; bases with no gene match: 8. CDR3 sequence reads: CATSAAGTGKDTQYF. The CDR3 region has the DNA TGTGCCACCAGTGCCGCCGGGACAGGGAAGGATACGCAGTATTTT.

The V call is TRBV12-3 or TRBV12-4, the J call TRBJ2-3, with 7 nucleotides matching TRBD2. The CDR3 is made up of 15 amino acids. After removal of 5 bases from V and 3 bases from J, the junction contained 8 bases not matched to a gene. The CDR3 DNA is TGTGCCAGCAGTCGGGAGGCACGCCGGACAGATACGCAGTATTTT. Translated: CASSREARRTDTQYF.

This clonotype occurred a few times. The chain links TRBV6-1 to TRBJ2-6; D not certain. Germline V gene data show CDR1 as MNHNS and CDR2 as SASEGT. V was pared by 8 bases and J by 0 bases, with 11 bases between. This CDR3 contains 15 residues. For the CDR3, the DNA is TGTGCCAGCGGAACAAGCTACTCTGGGGCCAACGTCCTGACTTTC. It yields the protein CASGTSYSGANVLTF.

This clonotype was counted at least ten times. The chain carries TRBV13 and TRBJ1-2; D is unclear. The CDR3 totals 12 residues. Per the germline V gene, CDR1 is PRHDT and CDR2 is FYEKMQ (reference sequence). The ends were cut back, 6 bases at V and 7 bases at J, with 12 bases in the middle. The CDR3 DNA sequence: TGTGCCAGCAGTAAGACGGTGACTGGCTACACCTTC. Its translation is CASSKTVTGYTF. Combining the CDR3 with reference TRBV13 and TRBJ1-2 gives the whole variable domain AAGVIQSPRHLIKEKRETATLKCYPIPRHDTVYWYQQGPGQDPQFLISFYEKMQSDKGSIPDRFSAQQFSDYHSELNMSSLELGDSALYFCASSKTVTGYTFGSGTRLTVV.

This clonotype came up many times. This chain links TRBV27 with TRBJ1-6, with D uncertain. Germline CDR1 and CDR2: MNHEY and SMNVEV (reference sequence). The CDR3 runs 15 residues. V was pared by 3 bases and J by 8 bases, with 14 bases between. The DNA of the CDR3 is TGTGCCAGCAGTTTTGTTTCCTTCCCATATTCACCCCTCCACTTT. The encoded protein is CASSFVSFPYSPLHF.

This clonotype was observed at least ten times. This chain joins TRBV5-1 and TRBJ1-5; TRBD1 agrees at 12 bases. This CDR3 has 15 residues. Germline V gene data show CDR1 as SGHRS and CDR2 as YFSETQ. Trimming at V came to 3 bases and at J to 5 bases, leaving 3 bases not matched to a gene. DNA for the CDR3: TGCGCCAGCAGCTCGGGACAGGGGGCCTATCAGCCCCAGCATTTT. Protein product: CASSSGQGAYQPQHF.

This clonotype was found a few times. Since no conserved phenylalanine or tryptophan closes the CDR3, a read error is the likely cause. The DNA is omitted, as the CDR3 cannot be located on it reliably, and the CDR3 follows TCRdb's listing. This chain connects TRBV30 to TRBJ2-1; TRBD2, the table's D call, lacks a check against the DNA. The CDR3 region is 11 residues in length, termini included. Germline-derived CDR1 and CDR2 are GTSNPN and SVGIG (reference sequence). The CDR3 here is CAWSVAGGPSL.

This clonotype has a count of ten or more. The CDR3 sequence: CSANTGELFF. The CDR3 DNA follows: TGCAGCGCCAACACCGGGGAGCTGTTTTTT. The V gene is TRBV20-1, the J gene TRBJ2-2; the D is unclear. The CDR3 consists of 10 residues. Germline CDR1 DFQATT, CDR2 SNEGSKA (reference sequence).

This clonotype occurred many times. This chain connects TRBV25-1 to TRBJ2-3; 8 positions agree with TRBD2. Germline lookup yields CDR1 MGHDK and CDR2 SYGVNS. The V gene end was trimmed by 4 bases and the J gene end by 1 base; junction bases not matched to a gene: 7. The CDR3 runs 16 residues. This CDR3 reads CASSGTSLSGTDTQYF. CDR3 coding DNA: TGTGCCAGCAGTGGGACTAGCCTATCAGGCACAGATACGCAGTATTTT.

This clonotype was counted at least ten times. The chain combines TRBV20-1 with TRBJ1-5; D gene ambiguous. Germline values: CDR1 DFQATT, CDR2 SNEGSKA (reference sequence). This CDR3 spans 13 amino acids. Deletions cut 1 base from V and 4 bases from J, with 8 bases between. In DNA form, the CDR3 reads TGCAGTGCTAGAGGGCAGCCTAATCAGCCCCAGCATTTT. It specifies CSARGQPNQPQHF.

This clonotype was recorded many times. CDR3 nucleotide sequence: TGTGCCAGCAGCTTAATGGGACGGAGGGTTATGAACACTGAAGCTTTCTTT. As protein: CASSLMGRRVMNTEAFF. V gene TRBV7-3 combines with J gene TRBJ1-1, with a possible D match to TRBD1 (5 bases). Deletions cut 1 base from V and 0 bases from J, with 15 bases between. Germline V CDR1 and CDR2: SGHTA, FQGTGA. The CDR3 consists of 17 residues. Full variable domain (remainder filled in from reference TRBV7-3 and TRBJ1-1): GAGVSQTPSNKVTEKGKYVELRCDPISGHTALYWYRQSLGQGPEFLIYFQGTGAADDSGLPNDRFFAVRPEGSVSTLKIQRTERGDSAVYLCASSLMGRRVMNTEAFFGQGTRLTVV.

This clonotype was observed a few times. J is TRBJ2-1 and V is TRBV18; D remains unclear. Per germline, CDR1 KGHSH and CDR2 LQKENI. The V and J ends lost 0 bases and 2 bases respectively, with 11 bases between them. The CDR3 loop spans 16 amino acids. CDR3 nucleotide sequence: TGTGCCAGCTCACCACCGATTGGGGTACCCTACAATGAGCAGTTCTTC. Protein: CASSPPIGVPYNEQFF.

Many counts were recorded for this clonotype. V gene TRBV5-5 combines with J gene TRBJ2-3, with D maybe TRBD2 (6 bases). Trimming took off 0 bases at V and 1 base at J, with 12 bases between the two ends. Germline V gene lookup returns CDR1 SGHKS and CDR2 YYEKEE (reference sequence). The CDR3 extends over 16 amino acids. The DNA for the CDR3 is TGTGCCAGCAGCTTGGCCTGGCGGGATCGCACAGATACGCAGTATTTT. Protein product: CASSLAWRDRTDTQYF.

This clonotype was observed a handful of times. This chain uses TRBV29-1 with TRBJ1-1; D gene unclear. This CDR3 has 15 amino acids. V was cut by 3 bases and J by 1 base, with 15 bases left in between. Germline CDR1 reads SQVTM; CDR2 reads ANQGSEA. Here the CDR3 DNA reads TGCAGCGTTGACGCAAACCTGTATCCGAACACTGAAGCTTTCTTT. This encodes CSVDANLYPNTEAFF.

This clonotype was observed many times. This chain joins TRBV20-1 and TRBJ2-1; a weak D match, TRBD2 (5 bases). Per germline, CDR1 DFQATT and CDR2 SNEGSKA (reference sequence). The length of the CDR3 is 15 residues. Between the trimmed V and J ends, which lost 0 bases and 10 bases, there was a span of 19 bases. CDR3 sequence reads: CSARDVVGNREEQFF. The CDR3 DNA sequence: TGCAGTGCTAGAGATGTTGTAGGGAATCGGGAAGAGCAGTTCTTC.

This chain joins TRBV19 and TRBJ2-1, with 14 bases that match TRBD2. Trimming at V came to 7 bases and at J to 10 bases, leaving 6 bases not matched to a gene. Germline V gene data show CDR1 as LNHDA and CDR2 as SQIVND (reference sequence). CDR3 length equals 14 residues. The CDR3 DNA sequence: TGTGCCAGTATGGGGACTAGCGGGAGTGGAGAGCAGTTCTTC. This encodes CASMGTSGSGEQFF.

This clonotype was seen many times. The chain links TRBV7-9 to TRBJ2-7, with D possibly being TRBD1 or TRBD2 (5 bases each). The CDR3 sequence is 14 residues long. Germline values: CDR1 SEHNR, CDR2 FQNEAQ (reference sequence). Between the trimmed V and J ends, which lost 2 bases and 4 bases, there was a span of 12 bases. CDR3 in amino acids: CASSLYQGEYEQYF. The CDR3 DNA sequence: TGTGCCAGCAGCTTATACCAGGGAGAGTACGAGCAGTACTTC.

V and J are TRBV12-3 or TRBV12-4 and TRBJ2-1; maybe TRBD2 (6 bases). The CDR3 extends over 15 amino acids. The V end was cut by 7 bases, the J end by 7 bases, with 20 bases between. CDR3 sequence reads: CASNPRLSSGNEQFF. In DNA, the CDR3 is TGTGCCAGCAACCCCAGGCTTAGCAGCGGGAATGAGCAGTTCTTC.

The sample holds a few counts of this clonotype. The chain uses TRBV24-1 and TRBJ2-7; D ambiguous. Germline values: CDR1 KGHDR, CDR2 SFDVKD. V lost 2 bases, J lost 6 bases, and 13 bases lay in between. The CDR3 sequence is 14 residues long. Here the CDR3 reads CATSDSVSPGEQYF. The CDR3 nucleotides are TGTGCCACCAGTGATTCCGTATCCCCGGGCGAGCAGTACTTC.

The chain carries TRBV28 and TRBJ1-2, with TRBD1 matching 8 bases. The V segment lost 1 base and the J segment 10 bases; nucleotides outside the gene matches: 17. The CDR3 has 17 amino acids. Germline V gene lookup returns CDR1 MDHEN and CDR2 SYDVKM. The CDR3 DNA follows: TGTGCCAGCAGTTTATCGACCCGGGACAGGAGAATTCGCGACTACACCTTC. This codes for CASSLSTRDRRIRDYTF.

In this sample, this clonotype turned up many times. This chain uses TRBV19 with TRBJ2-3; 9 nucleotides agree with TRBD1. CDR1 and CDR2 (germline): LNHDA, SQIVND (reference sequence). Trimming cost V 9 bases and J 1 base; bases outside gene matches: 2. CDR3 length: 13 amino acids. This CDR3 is CASRDRGTDTQYF. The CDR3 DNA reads TGTGCCAGCCGGGACAGGGGCACAGATACGCAGTATTTT.